Listed below are T cell receptor beta chains from one sample, sequenced in a study of shared clonotypes between healthy human individuals. The protocol was immunoSEQ multiplex PCR, while the TCRdb copy is restricted to in-frame clones and leaves out a portion. Seen here are about 600,000 clones, nearly 97% observed once, and the top ten hold 0.085% to 0.11%. What was sequenced was naive CD8+ T cells sorted from blood. These receptors all stem from a woman between 25 and 40 years old in good health. The CDR3 runs from the conserved cysteine through the conserved F or W. Fields, in order: V gene, clone size, D gene, J gene, CDR3 protein, CDR3 DNA. D genes are given only for firm matches. A row's size may be missing; if present it is once, few, many or a size class.

>TRBV7-9|.|.|TRBJ1-1
CASSLGGVNTEAFF
TGTGCCAGCAGCTTAGGGGGAGTGAACACTGAAGCTTTCTTT
>TRBV15|.|.|TRBJ1-1
CATSRRTANTEAFF
TGTGCCACCAGCAGGAGGACAGCGAACACTGAAGCTTTCTTT
>TRBV11-2|.|TRBD1|TRBJ1-3
CASSLDFDRGYGNTIYF
TGTGCCAGCAGCTTAGATTTCGACAGGGGGTATGGAAACACCATATATTTT
>TRBV10-3|.|.|TRBJ2-3
CAISESYTDTQYF
TGTGCCATCTCGGAATCCTACACAGATACGCAGTATTTT
>TRBV5-6|.|.|TRBJ1-1
CASSLGRITEAFF
TGTGCCAGCAGCCTTGGGCGAATCACTGAAGCTTTCTTT
>TRBV9|.|.|TRBJ2-3
CASSVGFTDTQYF
TGTGCCAGCAGCGTAGGTTTCACAGATACGCAGTATTTT
>TRBV28|.|.|TRBJ1-4
CASSLTNERKLFF
TGTGCCAGCAGTTTGACTAATGAAAGGAAACTGTTTTTT
>TRBV6-1|.|.|TRBJ1-5
CASSEDSLNQPQHF
TGTGCCAGCAGCGAGGACAGTTTAAATCAGCCCCAGCATTTT
>TRBV5-1|.|.|TRBJ1-1
CASSLDPGPQAFF
TGCGCCAGCAGCTTGGATCCAGGCCCTCAAGCTTTCTTT
>TRBV27|.|TRBD2|TRBJ2-1
CASSPGRAPYNEQFF
TGTGCCAGCAGTCCCGGGAGGGCCCCCTACAATGAGCAGTTCTTC
>TRBV7-9|few|.|TRBJ2-7
CASSFGVWYEQYF
TGTGCCAGCAGCTTTGGGGTTTGGTACGAGCAGTACTTC
>TRBV27|.|.|TRBJ1-5
CASSLSPGAGNQPQHF
TGTGCCAGCAGTTTATCTCCGGGGGCTGGCAATCAGCCCCAGCATTTT
>TRBV28|.|TRBD1|TRBJ1-2
CASSVFNRGLGYTF
TGTGCCAGCAGTGTCTTTAACAGGGGGCTTGGCTACACCTTC
>TRBV28|.|.|TRBJ1-4
CAGAGVTNEKLFF
TGTGCCGGGGCGGGGGTAACTAATGAAAAACTGTTTTTT
>TRBV13|.|TRBD2|TRBJ2-7
CASSLGREGSSYEQYF
TGTGCCAGCAGCTTAGGCCGGGAGGGGAGCTCCTACGAGCAGTACTTC
>TRBV27|.|.|TRBJ1-1
CASSLRLSFGNTEAFF
TGTGCCAGCAGTTTAAGGCTGTCGTTTGGAAACACTGAAGCTTTCTTT
>TRBV6-5|.|.|TRBJ2-1
CASSYSLAGTYNEQFF
TGTGCCAGCAGTTACTCGCTCGCGGGGACCTACAATGAGCAGTTCTTC
>TRBV11-2|few|.|TRBJ2-2
CASSSKDTNTGELFF
TGTGCCAGCAGCTCAAAGGACACGAACACCGGGGAGCTGTTTTTT
>TRBV18|.|TRBD1|TRBJ2-5
CASSPYDTDRAETQYF
TGTGCCAGCTCACCTTACGATACGGACAGGGCGGAGACCCAGTACTTC
>TRBV27|.|.|TRBJ1-2
CASSLWSGDYGYTF
TGTGCCAGCAGTTTATGGTCAGGGGACTATGGCTACACCTTC
>TRBV7-9|.|.|TRBJ2-5
CASSLNGAQETQYF
TGTGCCAGCAGCTTAAATGGCGCCCAAGAGACCCAGTACTTC
>TRBV19|.|.|TRBJ1-1
CASRDPMNTEAFF
TGTGCCAGTCGCGATCCTATGAACACTGAAGCTTTCTTT
>TRBV9|.|.|TRBJ2-1
CASSVGLDEQFF
TGTGCCAGCAGCGTGGGGCTGGATGAGCAGTTCTTC
>TRBV28|.|TRBD2|TRBJ2-1
CASSRLLAGVIYNEQFF
TGTGCCAGCAGTCGACTACTAGCGGGAGTAATCTACAATGAGCAGTTCTTC
>TRBV4-1|once|TRBD2|TRBJ2-7
CASSQGREGYEQYF
TGCGCCAGCAGCCAAGGGCGGGAGGGCTACGAGCAGTACTTC
>TRBV18|once|.|TRBJ2-7
CASSPPFELYEQYF
TGTGCCAGCTCACCACCTTTTGAACTATACGAGCAGTACTTC
>TRBV6-1|once|TRBD2|TRBJ2-1
CASSHPSGRGNEQFF
TGTGCCAGCAGTCACCCTAGCGGGAGAGGAAATGAGCAGTTCTTC
>TRBV27|.|.|TRBJ1-2
CASSPGTASFNGYTF
TGTGCCAGCAGTCCAGGGACCGCGAGTTTTAATGGCTACACCTTC
>TRBV27|once|.|TRBJ2-7
CASSLSSTTGEQYF
TGTGCCAGCAGTTTATCAAGTACCACTGGGGAGCAGTACTTC
>TRBV5-1|.|TRBD2|TRBJ2-7
CASSRERDSYEQYF
TGCGCCAGCAGCAGAGAGCGGGACTCCTACGAGCAGTACTTC
>TRBV19|.|TRBD1|TRBJ2-1
CASMGQGSYEQFF
TGTGCCAGTATGGGACAGGGGAGTTATGAGCAGTTCTTC
>TRBV11-2|few|.|TRBJ2-1
CASSLLVSNEQFF
TGTGCCAGCAGCTTATTGGTCAGCAATGAGCAGTTCTTC
>TRBV21-1|once|.|TRBJ2-2
CASSKEVQGEDTGELFF
TGTGCCAGCAGCAAAGAGGTTCAGGGGGAGGACACCGGGGAGCTGTTTTTT
>TRBV5-1|once|.|TRBJ2-5
CASSFKQETQYF
TGCGCCAGCAGCTTCAAACAAGAGACCCAGTACTTC
>TRBV7-9|.|.|TRBJ1-2
CASSFSGSNYGYTF
TGTGCCAGCAGCTTTTCCGGGAGTAACTATGGCTACACCTTC
>TRBV5-1|.|TRBD1|TRBJ2-5
CASSLYRGHETQYF
TGCGCCAGCAGCTTATACAGGGGGCACGAGACCCAGTACTTC
>TRBV27|.|TRBD2|TRBJ2-3
CASNPRTSPAQYF
TGTGCCAGCAACCCCCGGACTAGCCCGGCGCAGTATTTT
>TRBV25-1|.|TRBD1|TRBJ1-1
CASRLTGGAEAFF
TGTGCCAGCAGACTTACAGGGGGCGCGGAAGCTTTCTTT
>TRBV20-1|.|.|TRBJ2-1
CSTDYNEQFF
TGCAGTACGGACTACAATGAGCAGTTCTTC
>TRBV27|.|TRBD1|TRBJ2-1
CASSLTGGFRNEQFF
TGTGCCAGCAGTTTAACAGGGGGCTTTAGGAATGAGCAGTTCTTC
>TRBV7-9|.|TRBD2|TRBJ2-1
CASSLGTSLNEQFF
TGTGCCAGCAGCTTAGGGACTAGTCTCAATGAGCAGTTCTTC
>TRBV2|.|TRBD1|TRBJ2-7
CASITGDYEQYF
TGTGCCAGTATAACAGGGGACTACGAGCAGTACTTC
>TRBV7-6|.|.|TRBJ2-7
CASSLDSPSYEQYF
TGTGCCAGCAGCTTAGACAGTCCGTCCTACGAGCAGTACTTC
>TRBV27|.|.|TRBJ2-2
CASSSPPTLNTGELFF
TGTGCCAGCAGTTCCCCCCCCACTCTAAACACCGGGGAGCTGTTTTTT
>TRBV5-6|.|.|TRBJ2-7
CASSLGQGSYEQYF
TGTGCCAGCAGCTTGGGCCAGGGGTCATACGAGCAGTACTTC
>TRBV6-6|.|.|TRBJ2-5
CASSYELAQETQYF
TGTGCCAGCAGTTATGAACTAGCACAAGAGACCCAGTACTTC
>TRBV9|.|.|TRBJ2-6
CASSVWGSGANVLTF
TGTGCCAGCAGCGTCTGGGGCTCTGGGGCCAACGTCCTGACTTTC
>TRBV27|.|.|TRBJ1-2
CASSLGPSTGNYGYTF
TGTGCCAGCAGTTTAGGACCCTCGACGGGAAACTATGGCTACACCTTC
>TRBV28|.|.|TRBJ2-7
CASTPKAQVHEQYF
TGTGCCAGCACCCCGAAGGCACAGGTCCACGAGCAGTACTTC
>TRBV28|.|.|TRBJ1-5
CASKTRPGTPYQPQHF
TGTGCCAGCAAAACCAGGCCGGGGACACCATATCAGCCCCAGCATTTT
>TRBV19|.|TRBD1|TRBJ2-7
CASSPTQGARASYEQYF
TGTGCCAGTAGCCCTACGCAGGGGGCTCGGGCCTCCTACGAGCAGTACTTC
>TRBV27|once|.|TRBJ1-1
CASSLEWGAVTEAFF
TGTGCCAGCAGTTTAGAGTGGGGGGCGGTGACTGAAGCTTTCTTT
>TRBV6-1|.|.|TRBJ1-2
CASSEGRQPSNYDYTF
TGTGCCAGCAGTGAAGGGCGGCAACCCTCTAACTATGACTACACCTTC
>TRBV5-4|few|.|TRBJ2-5
CATSREAQETQYF
TGTGCCACCTCGCGGGAAGCCCAAGAGACCCAGTACTTC
>TRBV5-1|.|TRBD2|TRBJ2-5
CASSYRSAGVSETQYF
TGCGCCAGCAGCTACCGATCGGCGGGAGTCTCTGAGACCCAGTACTTC